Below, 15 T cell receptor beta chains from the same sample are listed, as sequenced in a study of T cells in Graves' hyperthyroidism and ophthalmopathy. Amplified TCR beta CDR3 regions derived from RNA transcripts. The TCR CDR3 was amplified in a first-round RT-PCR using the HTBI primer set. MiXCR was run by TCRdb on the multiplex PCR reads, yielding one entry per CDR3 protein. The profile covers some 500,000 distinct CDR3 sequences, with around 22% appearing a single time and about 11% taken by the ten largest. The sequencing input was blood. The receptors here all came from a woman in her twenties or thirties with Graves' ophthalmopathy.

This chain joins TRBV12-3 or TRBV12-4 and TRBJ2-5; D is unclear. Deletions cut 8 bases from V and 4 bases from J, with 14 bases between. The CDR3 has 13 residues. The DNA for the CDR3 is TGTGCCAGCGCCGGACGGGCTACAGAGACCCAGTACTTC. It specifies CASAGRATETQYF.

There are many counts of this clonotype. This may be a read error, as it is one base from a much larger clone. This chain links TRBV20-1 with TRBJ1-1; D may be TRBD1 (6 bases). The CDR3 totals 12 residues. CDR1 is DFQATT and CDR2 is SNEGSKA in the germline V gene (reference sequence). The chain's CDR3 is CSGNLGDTKAFF. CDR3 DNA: TGCAGTGGGAATTTAGGGGACACTAAAGCTTTCTTT.

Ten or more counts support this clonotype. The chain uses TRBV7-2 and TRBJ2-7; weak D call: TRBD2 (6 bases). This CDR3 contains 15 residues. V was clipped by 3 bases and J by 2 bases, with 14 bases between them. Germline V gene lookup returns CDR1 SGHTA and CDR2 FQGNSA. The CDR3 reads CASSFQASGAYEQYF. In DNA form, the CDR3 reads TGTGCCAGCAGCTTTCAGGCGTCGGGGGCCTACGAGCAGTACTTC.

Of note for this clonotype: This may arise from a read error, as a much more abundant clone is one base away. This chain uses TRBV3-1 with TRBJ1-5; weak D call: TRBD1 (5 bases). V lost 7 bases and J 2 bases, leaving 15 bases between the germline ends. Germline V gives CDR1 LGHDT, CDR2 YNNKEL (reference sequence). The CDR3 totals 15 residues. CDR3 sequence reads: CASIQSGRGNQPQHF. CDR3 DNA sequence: TGTGCCAGCATCCAGTCGGGACGGGGCAATCAGCCCCAGCATTTT.

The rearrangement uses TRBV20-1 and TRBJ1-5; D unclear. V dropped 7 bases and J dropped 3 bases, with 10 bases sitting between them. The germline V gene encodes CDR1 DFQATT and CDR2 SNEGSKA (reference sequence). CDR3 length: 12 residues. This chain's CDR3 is CSGWQPNQPQHF. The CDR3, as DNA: TGCAGTGGGTGGCAACCCAATCAGCCCCAGCATTTT.

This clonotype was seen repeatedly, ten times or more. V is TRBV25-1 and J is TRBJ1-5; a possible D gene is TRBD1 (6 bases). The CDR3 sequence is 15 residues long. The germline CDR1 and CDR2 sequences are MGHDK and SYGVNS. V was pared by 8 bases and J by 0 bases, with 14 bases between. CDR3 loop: CASVQQGLSNQPQHF. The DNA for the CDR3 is TGTGCCAGCGTGCAACAGGGTCTTAGCAATCAGCCCCAGCATTTT.

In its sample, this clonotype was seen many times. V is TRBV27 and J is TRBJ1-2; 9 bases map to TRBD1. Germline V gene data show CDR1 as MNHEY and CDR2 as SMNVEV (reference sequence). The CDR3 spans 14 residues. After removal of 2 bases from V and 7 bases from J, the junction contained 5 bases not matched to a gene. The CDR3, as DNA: TGTGCCAGCAGTTTAGGGGGACAGGGAACTGGCTACACCTTC. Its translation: CASSLGGQGTGYTF.

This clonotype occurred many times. The CDR3 loop is CASSSGPTGELFF. CDR3 in DNA: TGTGCCAGCAGTTCCGGACCCACCGGGGAGCTGTTTTTT. The V call is TRBV7-2, the J call TRBJ2-2; unclear D gene. Germline CDR1 SGHTA, CDR2 FQGNSA. The CDR3 has 13 amino acids. Trimming shortened V by 6 bases and J by 4 bases, and 9 bases separated the two germline ends.

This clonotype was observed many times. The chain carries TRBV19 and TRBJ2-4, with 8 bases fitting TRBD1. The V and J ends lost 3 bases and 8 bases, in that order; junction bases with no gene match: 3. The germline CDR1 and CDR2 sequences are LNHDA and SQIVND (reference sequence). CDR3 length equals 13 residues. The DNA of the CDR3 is TGTGCCAGTAGTATTACAGGGGGAGACATTCAGTACTTC. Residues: CASSITGGDIQYF.

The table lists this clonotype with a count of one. The CDR3 DNA reads as TGCGCCAGCAGCCAAGATCAGGTAGACACTGAAGCTTTCTTT. Protein sequence: CASSQDQVDTEAFF. The chain joins TRBV4-3 to TRBJ1-1; D ambiguous. Per the germline V gene, CDR1 is LGHNA and CDR2 is YSLEER. CDR3 length equals 14 residues. Deletions cut 0 bases from V and 3 bases from J, with 8 bases between.

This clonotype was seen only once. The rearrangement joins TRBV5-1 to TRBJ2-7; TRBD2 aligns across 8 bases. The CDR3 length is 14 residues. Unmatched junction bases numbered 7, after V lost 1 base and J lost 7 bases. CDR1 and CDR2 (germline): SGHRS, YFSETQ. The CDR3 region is CASSLTAGAGEQYF. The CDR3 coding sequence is TGCGCCAGCAGCTTGACAGCGGGAGCAGGAGAGCAGTACTTC.

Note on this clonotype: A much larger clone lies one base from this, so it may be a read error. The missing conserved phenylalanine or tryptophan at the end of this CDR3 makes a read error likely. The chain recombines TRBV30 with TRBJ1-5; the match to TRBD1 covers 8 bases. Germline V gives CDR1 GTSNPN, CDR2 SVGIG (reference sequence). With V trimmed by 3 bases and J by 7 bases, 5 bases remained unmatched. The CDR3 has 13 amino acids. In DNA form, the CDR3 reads TGTGCCTGGAGCGACAGGGGAGGGCAGCCCCAGCATGTT. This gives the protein CAWSDRGGQPQHV.

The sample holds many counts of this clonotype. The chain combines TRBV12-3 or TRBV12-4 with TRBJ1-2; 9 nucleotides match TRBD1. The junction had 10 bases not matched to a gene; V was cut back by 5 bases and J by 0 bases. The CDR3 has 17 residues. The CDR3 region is CASSADRGRSSNYGYTF. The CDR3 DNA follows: TGTGCCAGCAGTGCGGACAGGGGCAGATCTTCTAACTATGGCTACACCTTC.

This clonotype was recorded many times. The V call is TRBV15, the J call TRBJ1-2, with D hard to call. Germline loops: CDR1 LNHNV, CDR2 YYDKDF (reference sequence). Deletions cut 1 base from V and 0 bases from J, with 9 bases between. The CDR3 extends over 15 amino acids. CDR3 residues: CATSRAGGSNYGYTF. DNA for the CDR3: TGTGCCACCAGCAGAGCCGGCGGATCTAACTATGGCTACACCTTC.

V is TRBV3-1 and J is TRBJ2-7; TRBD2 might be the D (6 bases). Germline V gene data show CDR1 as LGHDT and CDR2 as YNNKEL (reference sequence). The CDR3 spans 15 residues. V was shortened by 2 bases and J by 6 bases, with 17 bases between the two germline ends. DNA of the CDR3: TGTGCCAGCAGCCAACATTCCGGTCAAGCGGGCGAGCAGTACTTC. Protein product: CASSQHSGQAGEQYF.